This is a list of T cell receptor beta chains from one sample in a study of blood T cell repertoires in COVID-19. Here immunoSEQ multiplex PCR was the method, and the copy in TCRdb shows in-frame clones only, minus some. The repertoire has about 300,000 clones, about 85% of them found once; the top ten carry approximately 5%. The sample taken for sequencing was PBMCs or T cells enriched from blood (not recorded which). The receptor set was obtained from a woman aged 30 to 39 who had recovered from COVID-19. The CDR3 runs from the conserved cysteine through the conserved F or W. D genes are given only for firm matches.

TRBJ2-5	TRBV5-4	-	TGTGCCAGCAGCATCTCGCCGTGGGGAGGAAAGGGGGAGACCCAGTACTTC	CASSISPWGGKGETQYF
TRBJ1-1	TRBV4-2	TRBD1	TGTGCCAGCAGCCAAGCCAGGGGGGACACTGAAGCTTTCTTT	CASSQARGDTEAFF
TRBJ2-3	TRBV5-1	-	TGCGCCAGCAGCACCGGCGGGACAGTAAGAGATACGCAGTATTTT	CASSTGGTVRDTQYF
TRBJ1-3	TRBV5-8	TRBD1	TGTGCCAGCAGCTTTCGACAGGGGGCGCGAAGAAACACCATATATTTT	CASSFRQGARRNTIYF
TRBJ2-5	TRBV27	-	TGTGCCAGCAGTTTATCGGCAGGGGTGGGTTCAGAGACCCAGTACTTC	CASSLSAGVGSETQYF
TRBJ1-5	TRBV10-3	-	TGTGCCATCAGTGGGCAAAGCAATCAGCCCCAGCATTTT	CAISGQSNQPQHF
TRBJ1-2	TRBV28	-	TGTGCCAGCAGTTTATTGGCCGGGGTCTACTATGGCTACACCTTC	CASSLLAGVYYGYTF
TRBJ1-1	TRBV7-9	-	TGTGCCAGCAGCTCTATTGAAGCTTTCTTT	CASSSIEAFF
TRBJ2-2	TRBV27	TRBD2	TGTGCCAGCAGTTACCCCACTAGCGGGGGGCGTGGCACCGGGGAGCTGTTTTTT	CASSYPTSGGRGTGELFF
TRBJ2-3	TRBV11-3	TRBD2	TGTGCCAGCAGCTCGGGACTAGCGGGGCCTTTCACAGATACGCAGTATTTT	CASSSGLAGPFTDTQYF
TRBJ1-2	TRBV21-1	-	TGTGCCAGCAGCGAGGGGACTGCTTATGGCTACACCTTC	CASSEGTAYGYTF
TRBJ2-1	TRBV9	-	TGTGCCAGCAGCGGACAGGCGACCGGCAATGAGCAGTTCTTC	CASSGQATGNEQFF
TRBJ1-6	TRBV30	TRBD1	TGTGCCTGGAGTCCCCCAGGGGGAGATTCACCCCTCCACTTT	CAWSPPGGDSPLHF
TRBJ1-1	TRBV5-1	-	TGCGCCAGCAGCTTGGATGGGGGCGTTAACACTGAAGCTTTCTTT	CASSLDGGVNTEAFF
TRBJ1-4	TRBV4-3	-	TGCGCCAGCAGCCAAGATTACCCCAATGCGGGGGGGCTCGGAAAACTGTTTTTT	CASSQDYPNAGGLGKLFF